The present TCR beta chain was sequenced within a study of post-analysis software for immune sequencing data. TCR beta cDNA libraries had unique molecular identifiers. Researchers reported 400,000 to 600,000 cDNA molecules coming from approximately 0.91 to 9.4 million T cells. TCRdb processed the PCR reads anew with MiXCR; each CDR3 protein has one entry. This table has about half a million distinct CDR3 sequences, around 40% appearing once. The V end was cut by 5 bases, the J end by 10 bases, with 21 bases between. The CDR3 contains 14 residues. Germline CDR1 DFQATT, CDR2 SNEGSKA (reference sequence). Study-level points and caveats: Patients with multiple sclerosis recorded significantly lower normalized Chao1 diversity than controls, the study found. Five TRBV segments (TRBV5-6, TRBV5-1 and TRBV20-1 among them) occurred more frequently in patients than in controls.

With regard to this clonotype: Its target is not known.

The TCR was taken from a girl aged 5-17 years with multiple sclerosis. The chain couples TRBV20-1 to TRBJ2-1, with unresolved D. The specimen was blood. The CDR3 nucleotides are TGCAGTGCTTTTAGCCTTCCTGTACAAAAGGAGCAGTTCTTC. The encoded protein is CSAFSLPVQKEQFF.